The present T cell receptor (beta chain) was sequenced within a study of cytomegalovirus exposure and HLA in healthy donors. CDR1 is SNHLY, CDR2 FYNNEI, per germline. This CDR3 is built from 14 residues. The ends were cut back, 2 bases at V and 3 bases at J, with 9 bases in the middle. Study results and caveats: In a later analysis, a missense DCLRE1C variant was linked to TCR beta V- and J-gene trimming.

Note on this clone: Its antigen is not known.

The PCR made use of 60 Vbeta and 13 Jbeta primers. Here immunoSEQ multiplex PCR was the method, and the copy in TCRdb shows in-frame clones only, minus some. The data show 50,000 to 70,000 clones, around 81% seen once. This chain links TRBV2 with TRBJ2-3; TRBD2 might be the D (6 bases). This sequence was found in a male donor in good health and CMV-seronegative. What was sequenced was PBMCs. CDR3 sequence: CASSERRGTDTQYF. CDR3 DNA: TGTGCCAGCAGTGAAAGACGGGGGACAGATACGCAGTATTTT.